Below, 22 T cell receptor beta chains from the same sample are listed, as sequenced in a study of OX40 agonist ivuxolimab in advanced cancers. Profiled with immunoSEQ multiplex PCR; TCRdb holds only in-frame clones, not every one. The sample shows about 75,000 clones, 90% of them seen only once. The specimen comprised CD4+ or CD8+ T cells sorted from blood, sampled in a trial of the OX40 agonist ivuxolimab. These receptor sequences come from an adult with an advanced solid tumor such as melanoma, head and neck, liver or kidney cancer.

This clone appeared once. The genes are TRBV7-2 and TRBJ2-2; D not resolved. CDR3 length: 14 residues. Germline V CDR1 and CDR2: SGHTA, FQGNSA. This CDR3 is CAGKSGTNTGELFF. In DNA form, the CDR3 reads TGTGCTGGAAAAAGTGGGACGAACACCGGGGAGCTGTTTTTT.

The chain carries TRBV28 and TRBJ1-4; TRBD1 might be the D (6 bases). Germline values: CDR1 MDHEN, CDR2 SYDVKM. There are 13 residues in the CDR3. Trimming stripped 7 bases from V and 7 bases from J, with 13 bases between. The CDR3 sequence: CASTQQGFEKLFF. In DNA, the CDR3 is TGTGCCAGCACCCAGCAGGGGTTTGAAAAACTGTTTTTT.

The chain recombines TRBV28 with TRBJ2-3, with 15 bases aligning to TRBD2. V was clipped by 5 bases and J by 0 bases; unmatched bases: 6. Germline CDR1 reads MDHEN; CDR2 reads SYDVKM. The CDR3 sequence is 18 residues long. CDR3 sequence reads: CASSHGLAGGSSTDTQYF. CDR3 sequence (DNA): TGTGCCAGCAGTCATGGACTAGCGGGAGGGTCTAGCACAGATACGCAGTATTTT.

Here the CDR3 reads CASSRGQGPHSPLHF. CDR3 nucleotide sequence: TGTGCCAGTAGTAGGGGACAGGGCCCCCATTCACCCCTCCACTTT. The chain employs TRBV19 and TRBJ1-6, with 9 bases identical to TRBD1. The CDR3 runs 15 residues. With 4 bases clipped from V and 8 bases from J, the junction kept 6 bases outside the gene matches. The germline gives CDR1 LNHDA, CDR2 SQIVND (reference sequence).

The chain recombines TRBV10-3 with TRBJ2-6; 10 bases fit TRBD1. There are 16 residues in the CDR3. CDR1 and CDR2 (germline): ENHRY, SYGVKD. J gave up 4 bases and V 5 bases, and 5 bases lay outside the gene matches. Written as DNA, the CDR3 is TGTGCCATCAGTAAGACAGGGGGCTTAGGGGCCAACGTCCTGACTTTC. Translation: CAISKTGGLGANVLTF.

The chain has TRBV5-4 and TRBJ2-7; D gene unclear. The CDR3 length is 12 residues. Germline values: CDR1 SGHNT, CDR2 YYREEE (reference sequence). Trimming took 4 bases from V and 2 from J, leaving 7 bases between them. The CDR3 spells CASSNLAYEQYF. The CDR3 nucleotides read TGTGCCAGCAGCAATCTCGCCTACGAGCAGTACTTC. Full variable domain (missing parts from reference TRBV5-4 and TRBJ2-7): ETGVTQSPTHLIKTRGQQVTLRCSSQSGHNTVSWYQQALGQGPQFIFQYYREEENGRGNFPPRFSGLQFPNYSSELNVNALELDDSALYLCASSNLAYEQYFGPGTRLTVT.

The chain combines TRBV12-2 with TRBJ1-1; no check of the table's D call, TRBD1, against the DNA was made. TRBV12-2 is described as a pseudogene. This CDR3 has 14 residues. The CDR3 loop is CASRFLTGNTEAFF. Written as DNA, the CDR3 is TGTGCAAGTCGCTTTTTGACAGGGAACACTGAAGCTTTCTTT.

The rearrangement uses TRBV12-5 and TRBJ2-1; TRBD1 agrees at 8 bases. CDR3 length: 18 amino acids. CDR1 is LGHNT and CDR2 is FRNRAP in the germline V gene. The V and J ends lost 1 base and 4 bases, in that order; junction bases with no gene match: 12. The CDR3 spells CASGLGFSPGTGYNEQFF. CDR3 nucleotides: TGTGCTAGTGGTTTGGGATTCTCCCCCGGGACAGGTTACAATGAGCAGTTCTTC.

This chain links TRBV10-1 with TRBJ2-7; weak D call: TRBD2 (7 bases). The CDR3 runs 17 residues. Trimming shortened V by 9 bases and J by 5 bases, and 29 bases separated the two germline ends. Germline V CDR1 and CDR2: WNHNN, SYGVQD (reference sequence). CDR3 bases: TGCGCCAGGGCCACTCCACCCTTGACAGGACTAGAGAACGAGCAGTACTTC. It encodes CARATPPLTGLENEQYF.

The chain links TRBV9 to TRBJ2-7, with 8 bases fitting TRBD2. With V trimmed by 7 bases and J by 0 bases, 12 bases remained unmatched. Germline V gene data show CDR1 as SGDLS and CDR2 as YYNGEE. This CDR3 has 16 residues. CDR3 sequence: CASSPSGRGGSYEQYF. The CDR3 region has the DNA TGTGCCAGCTCTCCCTCGGGACGGGGGGGCTCCTACGAGCAGTACTTC.

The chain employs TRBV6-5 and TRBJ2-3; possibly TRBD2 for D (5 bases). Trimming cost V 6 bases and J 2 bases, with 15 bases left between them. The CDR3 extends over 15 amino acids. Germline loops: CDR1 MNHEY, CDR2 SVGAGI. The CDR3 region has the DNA TGTGCCAGCAGCTCAAGCGGAGCCTTCACAGATACGCAGTATTTT. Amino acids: CASSSSGAFTDTQYF.

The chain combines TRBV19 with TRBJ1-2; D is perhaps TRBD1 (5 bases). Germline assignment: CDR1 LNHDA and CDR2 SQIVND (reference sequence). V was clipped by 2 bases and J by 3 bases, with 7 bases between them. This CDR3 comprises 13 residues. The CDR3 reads CASSIPGHYGYTF. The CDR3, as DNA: TGTGCCAGTAGTATACCGGGACACTATGGCTACACCTTC.

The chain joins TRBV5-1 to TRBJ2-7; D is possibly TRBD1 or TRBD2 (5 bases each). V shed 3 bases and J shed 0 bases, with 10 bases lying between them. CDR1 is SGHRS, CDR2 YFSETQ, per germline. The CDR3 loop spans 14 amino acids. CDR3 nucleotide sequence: TGCGCCAGCAGCTCGGGACGGCGCTCCTACGAGCAGTACTTC. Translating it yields CASSSGRRSYEQYF.

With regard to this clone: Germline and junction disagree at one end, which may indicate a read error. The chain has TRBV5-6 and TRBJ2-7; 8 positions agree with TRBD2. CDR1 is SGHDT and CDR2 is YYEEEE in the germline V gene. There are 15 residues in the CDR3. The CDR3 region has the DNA TGTGTCAGCAGCTATACTAGCGGCGGTCCCTACGAGCAGTACTTC. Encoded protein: CVSSYTSGGPYEQYF.

CDR3 loop: CASSRWGQETQYF. The CDR3 nucleotides read TGTGCCAGCAGCCGATGGGGCCAAGAGACCCAGTACTTC. V gene TRBV27 combines with J gene TRBJ2-5, with D hard to call. In germline, CDR1 is MNHEY, CDR2 SMNVEV (reference sequence). This CDR3 spans 13 amino acids. Trimming stripped 6 bases from V and 1 base from J, with 9 bases between.

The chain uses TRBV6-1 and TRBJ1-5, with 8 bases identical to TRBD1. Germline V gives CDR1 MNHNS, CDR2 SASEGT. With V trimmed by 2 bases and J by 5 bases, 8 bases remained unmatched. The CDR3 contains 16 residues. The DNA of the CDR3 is TGTGCCAGCAGTGAACCCGTGGCAGGGGGCGATCAGCCCCAGCATTTT. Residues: CASSEPVAGGDQPQHF.

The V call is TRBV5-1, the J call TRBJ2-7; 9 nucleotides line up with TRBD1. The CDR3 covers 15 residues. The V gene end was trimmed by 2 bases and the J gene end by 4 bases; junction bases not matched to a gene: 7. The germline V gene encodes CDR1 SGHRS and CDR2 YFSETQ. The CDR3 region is CASSFLWTGEYEQYF. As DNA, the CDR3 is TGCGCCAGCAGCTTTTTGTGGACAGGGGAGTACGAGCAGTACTTC.

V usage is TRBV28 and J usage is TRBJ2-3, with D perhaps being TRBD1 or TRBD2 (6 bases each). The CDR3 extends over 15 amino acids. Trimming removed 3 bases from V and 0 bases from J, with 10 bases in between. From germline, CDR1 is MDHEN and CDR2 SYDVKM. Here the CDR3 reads CASSLGGTSTDTQYF. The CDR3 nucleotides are TGTGCCAGCAGTTTGGGGGGCACTAGCACAGATACGCAGTATTTT.

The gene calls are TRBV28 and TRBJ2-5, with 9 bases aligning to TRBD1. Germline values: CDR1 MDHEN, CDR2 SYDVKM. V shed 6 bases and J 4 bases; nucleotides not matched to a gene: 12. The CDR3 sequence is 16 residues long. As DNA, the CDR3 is TGTGCCAGCAGCCCCCAGGGACAGGGACCGTCAGAGACCCAGTACTTC. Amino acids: CASSPQGQGPSETQYF.

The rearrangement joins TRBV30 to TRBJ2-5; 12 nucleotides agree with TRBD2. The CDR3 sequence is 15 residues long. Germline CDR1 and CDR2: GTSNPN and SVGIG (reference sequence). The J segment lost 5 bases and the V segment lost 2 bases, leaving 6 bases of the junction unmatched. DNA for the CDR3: TGTGCCTGGAGTAGGACTAGCGGGGTCCGGGAGACCCAGTACTTC. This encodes CAWSRTSGVRETQYF.

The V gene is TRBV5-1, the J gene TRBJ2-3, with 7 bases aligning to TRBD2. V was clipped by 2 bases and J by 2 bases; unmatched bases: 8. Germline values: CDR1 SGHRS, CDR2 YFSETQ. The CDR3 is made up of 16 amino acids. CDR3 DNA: TGCGCCAGCAGCTTTGGCGGGAGTCCCCTCACAGATACGCAGTATTTT. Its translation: CASSFGGSPLTDTQYF. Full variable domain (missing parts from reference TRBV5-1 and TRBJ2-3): KAGVTQTPRYLIKTRGQQVTLSCSPISGHRSVSWYQQTPGQGLQFLFEYFSETQRNKGNFPGRFSGRQFSNSRSEMNVSTLELGDSALYLCASSFGGSPLTDTQYFGPGTRLTVL.

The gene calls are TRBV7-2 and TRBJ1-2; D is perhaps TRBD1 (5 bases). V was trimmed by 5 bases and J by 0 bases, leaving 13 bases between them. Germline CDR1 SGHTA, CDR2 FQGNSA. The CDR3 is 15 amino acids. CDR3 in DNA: TGTGCCAGCAGCCCCGCCGGGGGTTCTAACTATGGCTACACCTTC. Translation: CASSPAGGSNYGYTF.